This T cell receptor beta chain emerged from a study of beta chain features in type 1 diabetes (dated by TCRdb to between 2017 and 2018). At the level of the whole study: No differences in mean age, gender distribution, total cell number or subset yield were found between patients and healthy donors. A total of roughly 98,000,000 sorted cells were examined across all samples, and a strong correlation was observed between cell number per subset and RNA yield. In the study, recently diagnosed type 1 diabetes patients and matched healthy donors were compared on the TCRB repertoires of their sorted circulating CD4+ T cell subsets. Whereas all 30 or so donors provided naive and central memory subsets, regulatory and stem cell-like memory subsets were isolated from just 8 patients and about 8 healthy donors.

A single peripheral blood draw of about 116 mL on average was collected from each donor into heparinised tubes. A BD FACSAria II was used to sort naive, central memory, regulatory and stem cell-like memory CD4+ T cells with a panel that included CD45RO, CCR7, CD25, CD127, CD95 and CD27. Purity was above 95% for every sorted population. PBMCs were isolated immediately by Lymphoprep density gradient centrifugation and stained directly without culture. Samples were stained and sorted in pairs, with one healthy donor and one patient per experiment, so that batch effects were minimized. The full study reports these points: Naive, central memory and regulatory TCRB repertoires appeared to be more alike among patients than among healthy donors. Only small numbers of individuals were included in the HLA sub-analyses, which left unresolved whether HLA type had any influence on TCRB rearrangement. At VDJ recombination sites, type 1 diabetes patients had fewer insertions and more deleted nucleotides, which implies abnormalities in thymic rearrangement. Shorter templates might have been favored by PCR, but patient and control samples were amplified and corrected together, so both groups would have been affected equally by any skew. Because cDNA rather than genomic DNA was sequenced, highly expressing activated cells could have been over-represented, although no difference in activation and CD3 levels was found between groups. Type 1 diabetes patients showed a moderate but significant shortening of TCRB CDR3 length in all four CD4+ subsets.

The CDR3, from cysteine to phenylalanine, totals 15 residues. Of all the DNA, just the CDR3 is kept, 45 bases in frame from base 1. In the germline V gene (reference sequence), CDR1 corresponds to LNHDA and CDR2 to SQIVND. V drops 7 bases and J drops 2 bases, leaving 15 bases in between. This clone was counted between two and nine times. What this receptor recognizes is not known. One base away there is no much larger clone; base qualities are not given. The entire amount of isolated RNA was reverse transcribed using the High Capacity cDNA Reverse Transcription Kit, so the sequenced TCRB transcripts were expressed ones. For stem cell-like memory T cell samples, survey-depth immunoSEQ sequencing was used, averaging approximately 950,000 total reads per sample. Sorted cells were lysed in RLT buffer, and RNA was extracted using DNase-treated RNeasy Micro or Mini kits according to cell number. Each cell subset was processed on its own to prevent cross-contamination, while patient and healthy donor samples were processed together. TCRB sequences were amplified from cDNA with the immunoSEQ multiplex PCR, producing 87-bp fragments spanning the CDR3 region. Sequencing of the amplicons was done on the Illumina HiSeq platform. The paper's processing steps were these. Synthetic template baselines were used to correct PCR bias computationally, reads within Hamming distance 2 were collapsed together, and singletons that could not be merged were discarded. Reads were aligned against IMGT so that V, D and J genes, CDR3 length and insertions or deletions at six rearrangement sites could be assigned. Within each subset, clonotype counts were normalized to sorted cell number, after which true diversity and Gini coefficients were computed with the tcR R package. The overlap coefficient, calculated on TCRB nucleotide sequences, was used to quantify repertoire sharing. Held by TCRdb, this immuneACCESS table contains in-frame sequences only and omits some clones. Under half of the omission traces to an unresolved V gene where checked; the cause of the rest is unknown. V and J calls and clone size come straight from that table; D and trimming were deduced from the DNA. The sample table contains approximately 110,000 clones; only one count was recorded for about 40% of them. The ten largest clonotypes hold over 0.065% of the sample.

The chain links TRBV19 with TRBJ1-5, with the D gene uncertain. The sequence was obtained from a woman aged 18-29 years in good health. The sequenced material came from stem cell memory CD4+ T cells from blood. The sample's cell subset or site label is to be understood as: stem cell-like memory CD4+ T cells. The DNA sequence is as follows: TGTGCCAGTAAACTCGAGGGTAGGGGCAATCAGCCCCAGCATTTT. It translates to CASKLEGRGNQPQHF.